The following is a TCR beta chain sequence with its context. Its antigen specificity is not known. The input lacks base qualities; no much larger clone sits a single base away. Deletion took 5 bases off V and 7 bases off J, with a span of 14 bases between the germline ends. The germline V gene encodes CDR1 SEHNR and CDR2 FQNEAQ (reference sequence). The CDR3 covers 13 residues, taking in both the cysteine and the phenylalanine. The DNA shown is the 39-base CDR3, in frame from base 1. The treatment or condition label on this specimen signifies: 15 to 20 received Ad26.COV2.S at low or high dose, single or two shots; a few received placebo; per-sample allocation not given. For vaccine and placebo recipients, repertoires were sequenced using samples collected on day 63 after the first injection. Cohort 1b enrolled 25 adults aged 18-55 years at a single site in Boston, USA, between 29 July and 7 August 2020. Ad26.COV2.S was a replication-incompetent adenovirus type 26 vector that expressed a prefusion-stabilized SARS-CoV-2 spike protein derived from the original Wuhan strain.

The immunoSEQ Assay was the method used to sequence TCRbeta CDR3 regions. After extraction, genomic DNA underwent amplification by bias-controlled multiplex PCR, followed by high-throughput sequencing. The original pipeline was this. To quantify the absolute abundance of every unique TCRbeta CDR3 region, sequences were collapsed and filtered. T cell fraction was estimated by normalizing TCRbeta template counts to usable DNA, with usable DNA measured through amplification of reference genes found in all nucleated cells. Repertoire TCRs were annotated as SARS-CoV-2-specific when V gene, CDR3 amino acid sequence and J gene were exactly matched to a known reactive TCR set. The reference SARS-CoV-2 TCR set was obtained from MIRA and was filtered for enrichment in COVID-19-positive ImmuneCODE repertoires, whereby public or cross-reactive TCRs were removed. Using the MIRA antigens, annotated TCRs were further analysed by specific ORF or by position within an ORF. Depth was the summed frequency of annotated unique rearrangements, while breadth was defined as annotated unique rearrangements over total unique productive rearrangements. TCR breadth was compared between groups using two-sided Wilcoxon rank-sum tests. TCRdb stores this immuneACCESS table with in-frame sequences only. Part of the clones is absent; in the studies checked, under half of the shortfall reflects unresolved V genes, and no reason is known for the rest. D and trimming come from the DNA, and the V and J calls and clone size come from that table. This sample lists around 450,000 clones; approximately 92% were detected once. 9% to 15% of the sample belongs to the ten largest clones.

These data come from a study of Ad26.COV2.S vaccination and SARS-CoV-2 variants (dated by TCRdb to the early 2020s). For context, the study as a whole: Donors in the vaccine arm were drawn from COV1001, a phase I-IIa trial of Ad26.COV2.S in healthy adults that was multicentre, randomized, double-blind and placebo-controlled. The TCR-sequenced set comprised about 32 samples: around 20 Ad26.COV2.S vaccine recipients, 5 placebo recipients and 8 SARS-CoV-2 convalescent individuals. Sequencing of the TCRbeta repertoire served to evaluate the specificity and breadth of SARS-CoV-2-reactive T cell receptors following Ad26.COV2.S vaccination. Ad26.COV2.S was given intramuscularly at 5x10^10 or 1x10^11 viral particles, as a single shot or as two shots 56 days apart. Investigators did not know the trial group allocation while performing experiments and assessing outcomes. Trial participants were randomized into five groups of five, in which low-dose or high-dose Ad26.COV2.S was given once or twice, or placebo was given on both occasions.

The full study reports these points: Compared with placebo recipients, Ad26.COV2.S recipients showed higher spike-specific TCR breadth (P = 0.0014). The authors noted that total T cell responses may have been underestimated by the TCR breadth and depth analyses. Vaccine and placebo recipients had comparable non-spike TCR breadth, which fits with the vaccine containing only spike. The study was not powered to compare responses between vaccine doses or regimens. Substantial breadth of spike-specific CD8+ and CD4+ T cell responses was reported after vaccination.

Here the chain combines TRBV7-9 and TRBJ1-1; matching of 6 bases hints at TRBD1 as the D gene. The receptor was isolated from a person aged 18-60 years who received the Ad26.COV2.S COVID-19 vaccine or a placebo. The sample here was peripheral blood, taken in a trial of Ad26.COV2.S vaccine versus placebo. The CDR3 here reads CASSPSMDSEAFF. Read as DNA, the sequence is TGTGCCAGCAGCCCATCCATGGACAGTGAAGCTTTCTTT.